This TCR beta chain was sequenced during a study of blood T cell repertoires in COVID-19. Libraries were prepared by immunoSEQ multiplex PCR; TCRdb keeps only in-frame clonotypes and omits some of them. The sample holds about 200,000 clones, about nine tenths seen once. Participant age was roughly 18 to 89 years, and participants resided in approximately 25 US areas. Unmatched junction bases numbered 3, after V lost 6 bases and J lost 3 bases. The CDR3 contains 14 residues. Germline V CDR1 and CDR2: MDHEN, SYDVKM. This chain joins TRBV28 and TRBJ1-5; 9 nucleotides match TRBD1. The sequence was collected from a man aged 30 to 39 who had recovered from COVID-19. The sample was PBMCs or T cells enriched from blood (not recorded which). The CDR3 DNA is TGTGCCAGCAGCGGGACAGGGTTCAATCAGCCCCAGCATTTT. It yields the protein CASSGTGFNQPQHF. Full variable domain (rest looked up from reference TRBV28 and TRBJ1-5): DVKVTQSSRYLVKRTGEKVFLECVQDMDHENMFWYRQDPGLGLRLIYFSYDVKMKEKGDIPEGYSVSREKKERFSLILESASTNQTSMYLCASSGTGFNQPQHFGDGTRLSIL.